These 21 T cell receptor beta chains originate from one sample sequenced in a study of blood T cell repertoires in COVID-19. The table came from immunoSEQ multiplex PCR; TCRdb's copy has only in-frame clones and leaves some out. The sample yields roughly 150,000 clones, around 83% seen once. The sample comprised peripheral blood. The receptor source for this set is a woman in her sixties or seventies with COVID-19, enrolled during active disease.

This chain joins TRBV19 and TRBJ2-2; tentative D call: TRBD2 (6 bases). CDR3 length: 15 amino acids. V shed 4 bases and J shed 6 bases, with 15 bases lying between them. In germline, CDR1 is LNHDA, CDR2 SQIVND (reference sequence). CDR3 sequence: CASSTSGVVPGELFF. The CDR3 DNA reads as TGTGCCAGTAGTACATCGGGAGTTGTGCCCGGGGAGCTGTTTTTT.

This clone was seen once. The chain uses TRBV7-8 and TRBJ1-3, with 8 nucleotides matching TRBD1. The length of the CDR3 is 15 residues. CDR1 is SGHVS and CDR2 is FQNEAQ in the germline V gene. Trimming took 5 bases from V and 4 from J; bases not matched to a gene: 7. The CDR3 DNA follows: TGTGCCAGCAGCCCCAGGGGGCAGTCGGGAAACACCATATATTTT. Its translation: CASSPRGQSGNTIYF. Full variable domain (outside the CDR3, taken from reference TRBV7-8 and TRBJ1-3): GAGVSQSPRYKVAKRGQDVALRCDPISGHVSLFWYQQALGQGPEFLTYFQNEAQLDKSGLPSDRFFAERPEGSVSTLKIQRTQQEDSAVYLCASSPRGQSGNTIYFGEGSWLTVV.

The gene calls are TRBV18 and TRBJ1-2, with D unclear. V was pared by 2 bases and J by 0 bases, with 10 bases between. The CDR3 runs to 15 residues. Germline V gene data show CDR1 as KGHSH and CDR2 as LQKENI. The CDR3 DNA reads TGTGCCAGCTCACCATCCCAGGTAGCTAACTATGGCTACACCTTC. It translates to CASSPSQVANYGYTF. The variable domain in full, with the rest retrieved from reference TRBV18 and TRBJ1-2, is NAGVMQNPRHLVRRRGQEARLRCSPMKGHSHVYWYRQLPEEGLKFMVYLQKENIIDESGMPKERFSAEFPKEGPSILRIQQVVRGDSAAYFCASSPSQVANYGYTFGSGTRLTVV.

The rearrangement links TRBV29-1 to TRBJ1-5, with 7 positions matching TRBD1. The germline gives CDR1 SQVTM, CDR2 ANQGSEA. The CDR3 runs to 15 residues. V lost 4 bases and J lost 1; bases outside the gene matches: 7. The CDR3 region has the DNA TGCAGCGTTGCAGGGGGGCGCGGGAGCAATCAGCCCCAGCATTTT. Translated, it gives CSVAGGRGSNQPQHF.

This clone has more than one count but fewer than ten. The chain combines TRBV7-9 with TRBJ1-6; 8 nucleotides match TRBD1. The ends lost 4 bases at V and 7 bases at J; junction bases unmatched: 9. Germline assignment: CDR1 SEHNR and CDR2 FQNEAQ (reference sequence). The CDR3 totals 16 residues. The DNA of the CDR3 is TGTGCCAGCAGCTCCCTTGACGGGACAGGCAATTCACCCCTCCACTTT. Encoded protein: CASSSLDGTGNSPLHF.

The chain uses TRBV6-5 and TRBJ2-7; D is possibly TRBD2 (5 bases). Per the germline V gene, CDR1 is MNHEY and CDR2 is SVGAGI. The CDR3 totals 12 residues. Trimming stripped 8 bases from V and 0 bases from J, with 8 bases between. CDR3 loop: CASGRGSYEQYF. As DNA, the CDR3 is TGTGCCAGCGGACGGGGCTCCTACGAGCAGTACTTC.

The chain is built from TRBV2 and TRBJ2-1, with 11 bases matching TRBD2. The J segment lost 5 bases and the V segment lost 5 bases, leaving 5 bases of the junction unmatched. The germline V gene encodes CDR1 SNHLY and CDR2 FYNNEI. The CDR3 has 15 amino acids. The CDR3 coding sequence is TGTGCCAGCAGTACTAGCGGGGGTCGAAACAATGAGCAGTTCTTC. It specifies CASSTSGGRNNEQFF.

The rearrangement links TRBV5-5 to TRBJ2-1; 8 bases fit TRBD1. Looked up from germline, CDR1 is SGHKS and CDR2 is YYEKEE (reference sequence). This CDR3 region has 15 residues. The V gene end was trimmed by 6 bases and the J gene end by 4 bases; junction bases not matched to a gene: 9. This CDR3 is CASNTGTGIYNEQFF. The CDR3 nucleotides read TGTGCCAGCAACACCGGGACAGGCATATACAATGAGCAGTTCTTC.

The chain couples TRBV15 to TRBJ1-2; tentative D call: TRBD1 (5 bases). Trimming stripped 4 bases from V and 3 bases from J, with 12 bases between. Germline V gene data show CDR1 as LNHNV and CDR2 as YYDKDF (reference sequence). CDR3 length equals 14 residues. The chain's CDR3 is CATSKRQTYYGYTF. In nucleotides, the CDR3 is TGTGCCACCAGCAAGAGACAGACCTACTATGGCTACACCTTC. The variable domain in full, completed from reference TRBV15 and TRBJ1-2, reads DAMVIQNPRYQVTQFGKPVTLSCSQTLNHNVMYWYQQKSSQAPKLLFHYYDKDFNNEADTPDNFQSRRPNTSFCFLDIRSPGLGDTAMYLCATSKRQTYYGYTFGSGTRLTVV.

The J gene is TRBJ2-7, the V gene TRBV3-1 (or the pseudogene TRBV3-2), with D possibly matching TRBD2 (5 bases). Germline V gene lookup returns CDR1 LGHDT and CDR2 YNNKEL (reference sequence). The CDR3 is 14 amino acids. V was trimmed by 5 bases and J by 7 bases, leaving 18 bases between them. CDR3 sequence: CASSSGPPSGEQYF. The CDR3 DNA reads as TGTGCCAGCAGCTCCGGACCTCCTTCGGGGGAGCAGTACTTC.

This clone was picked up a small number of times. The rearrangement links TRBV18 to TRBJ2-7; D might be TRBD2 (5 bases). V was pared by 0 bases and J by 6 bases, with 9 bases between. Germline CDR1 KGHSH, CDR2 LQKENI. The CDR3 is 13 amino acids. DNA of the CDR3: TGTGCCAGCTCACCACCGGTTGCGGGCGAGCAGTACTTC. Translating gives CASSPPVAGEQYF.

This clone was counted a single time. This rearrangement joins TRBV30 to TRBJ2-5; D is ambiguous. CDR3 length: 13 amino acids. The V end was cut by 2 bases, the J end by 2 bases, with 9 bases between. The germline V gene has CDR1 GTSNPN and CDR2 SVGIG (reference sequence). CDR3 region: CAWSLGPQETQYF. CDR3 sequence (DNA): TGTGCCTGGAGTCTAGGCCCACAAGAGACCCAGTACTTC.

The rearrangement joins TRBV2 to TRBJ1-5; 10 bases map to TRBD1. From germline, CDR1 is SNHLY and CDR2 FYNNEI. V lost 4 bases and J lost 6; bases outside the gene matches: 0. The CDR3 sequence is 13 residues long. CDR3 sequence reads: CASSGTGGQPQHF. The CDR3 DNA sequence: TGTGCCAGCAGTGGGACAGGGGGTCAGCCCCAGCATTTT.

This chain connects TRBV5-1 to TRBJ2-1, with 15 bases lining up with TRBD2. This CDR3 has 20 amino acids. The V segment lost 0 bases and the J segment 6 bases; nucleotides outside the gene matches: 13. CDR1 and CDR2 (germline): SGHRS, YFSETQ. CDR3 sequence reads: CASSLGGTSGRIRNGNEQFF. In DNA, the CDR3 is TGCGCCAGCAGCTTGGGCGGGACTAGCGGGAGGATTCGGAACGGCAATGAGCAGTTCTTC. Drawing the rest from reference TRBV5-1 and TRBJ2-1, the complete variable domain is KAGVTQTPRYLIKTRGQQVTLSCSPISGHRSVSWYQQTPGQGLQFLFEYFSETQRNKGNFPGRFSGRQFSNSRSEMNVSTLELGDSALYLCASSLGGTSGRIRNGNEQFFGPGTRLTVL.

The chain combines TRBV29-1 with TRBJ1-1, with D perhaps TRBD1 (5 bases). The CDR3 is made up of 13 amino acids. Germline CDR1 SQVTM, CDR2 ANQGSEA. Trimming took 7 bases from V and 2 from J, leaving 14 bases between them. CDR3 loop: CSALDTTNTEAFF. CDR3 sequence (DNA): TGCAGCGCCTTGGACACTACCAACACTGAAGCTTTCTTT.

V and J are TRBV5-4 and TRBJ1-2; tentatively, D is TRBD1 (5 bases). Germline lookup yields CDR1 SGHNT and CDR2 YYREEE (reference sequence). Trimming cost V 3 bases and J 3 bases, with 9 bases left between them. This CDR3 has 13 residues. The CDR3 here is CASSYRQYYGYTF. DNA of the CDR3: TGTGCCAGCAGCTACCGACAGTACTATGGCTACACCTTC.

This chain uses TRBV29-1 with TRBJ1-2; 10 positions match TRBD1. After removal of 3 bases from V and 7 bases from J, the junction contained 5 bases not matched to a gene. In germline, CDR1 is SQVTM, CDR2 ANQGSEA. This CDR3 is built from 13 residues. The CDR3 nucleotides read TGCAGCGTTGACCGACAGGGGGCGGGTGGCTACACCTTC. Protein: CSVDRQGAGGYTF.

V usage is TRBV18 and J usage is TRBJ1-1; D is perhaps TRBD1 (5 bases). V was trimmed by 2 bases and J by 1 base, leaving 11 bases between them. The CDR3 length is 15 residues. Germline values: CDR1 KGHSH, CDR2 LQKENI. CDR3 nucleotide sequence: TGTGCCAGCTCACCAATACAGACAGCGAACACTGAAGCTTTCTTT. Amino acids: CASSPIQTANTEAFF.

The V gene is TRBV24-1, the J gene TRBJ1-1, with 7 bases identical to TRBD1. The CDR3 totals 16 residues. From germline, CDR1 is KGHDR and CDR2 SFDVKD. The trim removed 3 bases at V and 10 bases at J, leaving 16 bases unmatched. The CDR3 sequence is CATSDHRGMGAGSAFF. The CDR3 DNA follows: TGTGCCACCAGTGATCACAGGGGAATGGGGGCTGGTTCAGCTTTCTTT.

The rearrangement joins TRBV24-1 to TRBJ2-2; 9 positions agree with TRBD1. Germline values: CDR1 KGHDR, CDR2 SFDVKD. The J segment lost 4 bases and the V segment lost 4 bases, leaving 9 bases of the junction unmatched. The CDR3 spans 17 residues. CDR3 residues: CATSDRTGGVSTGELFF. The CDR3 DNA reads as TGTGCCACCAGTGACAGAACAGGGGGCGTTAGCACCGGGGAGCTGTTTTTT.

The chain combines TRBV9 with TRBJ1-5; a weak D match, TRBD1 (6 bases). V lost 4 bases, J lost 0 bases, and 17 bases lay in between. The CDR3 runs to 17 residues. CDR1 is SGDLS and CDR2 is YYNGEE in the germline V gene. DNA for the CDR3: TGTGCCAGCAGCTTGGGGGCAGGGCTAAATAGCAATCAGCCCCAGCATTTT. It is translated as CASSLGAGLNSNQPQHF.